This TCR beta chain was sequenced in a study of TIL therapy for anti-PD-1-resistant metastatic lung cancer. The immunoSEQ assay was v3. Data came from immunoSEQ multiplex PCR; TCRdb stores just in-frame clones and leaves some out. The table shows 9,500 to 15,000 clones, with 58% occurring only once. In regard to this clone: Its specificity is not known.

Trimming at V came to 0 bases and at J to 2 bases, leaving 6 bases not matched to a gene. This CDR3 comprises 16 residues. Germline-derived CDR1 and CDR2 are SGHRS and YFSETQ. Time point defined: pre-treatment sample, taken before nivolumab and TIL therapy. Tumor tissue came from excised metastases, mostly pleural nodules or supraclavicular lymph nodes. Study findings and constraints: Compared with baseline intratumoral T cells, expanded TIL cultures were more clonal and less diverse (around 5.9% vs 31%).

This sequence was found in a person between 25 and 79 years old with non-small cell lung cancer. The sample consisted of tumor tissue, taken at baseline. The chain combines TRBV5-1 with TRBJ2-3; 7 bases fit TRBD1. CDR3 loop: CASSLEGGPNTDTQYF. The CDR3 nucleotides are TGCGCCAGCAGCTTGGAAGGGGGCCCTAACACAGATACGCAGTATTTT.